This section outlines one TCR beta chain sequence together with its context. Its antigen is unknown. Other DNA sequences in this specimen translate into the identical CDR3. Generated by immunoSEQ multiplex PCR, the TCRdb table keeps only in-frame clones and is missing some. This sample has roughly 700,000 clones, with roughly 90% found just once. These data are taken from a study of Ad26.COV2.S vaccination and SARS-CoV-2 variants. Described treatment: around 19 received Ad26.COV2.S at low or high dose, single or two shots; roughly 5 received placebo; per-sample allocation not given. At day 63 after the first vaccine or placebo injection, samples were drawn. Aged 18-55 years, donor was enrolled in Boston in about 2020. V lost 2 bases and J 1 base, leaving 6 bases between the germline ends. Germline CDR1 is LNHDA and CDR2 is SQIVND (reference sequence). The CDR3 has 14 amino acids. Findings and caveats of the study: Vaccinees showed greater spike-specific TCR breadth than placebo recipients. In vaccinated individuals, spike-specific CD8+ and CD4+ T cell responses reportedly displayed substantial breadth.

This TCR came from a person between 18 and 65 years old who received the Ad26.COV2.S COVID-19 vaccine or a placebo. V usage is TRBV19 and J usage is TRBJ1-5; the D gene is possibly TRBD1 (5 bases). The starting material was peripheral blood, obtained in a trial of Ad26.COV2.S vaccine versus placebo. The CDR3 protein is CASSIRDSNQPQHF. CDR3 DNA sequence: TGTGCCAGTAGTATAAGGGACAGCAATCAGCCCCAGCATTTT.